This TCR beta chain was documented in a study of beta chain features in type 1 diabetes. Findings and limits, study-wide: VDJ junctions from type 1 diabetes patients carried fewer insertions and larger deletions. In these data, an HLA type influence on TCRB rearrangement remained unresolved.

Sequencing targeted expressed TCRB transcripts, as all isolated RNA had been reverse transcribed. TCRdb keeps only in-frame clones here, not all; method: immunoSEQ multiplex PCR. The profile shows more than 150,000 clones, over 8.5% of them singletons. As for this clone: Antigen unknown.

V gave up 6 bases and J gave up 4 bases, with 12 bases separating them. This CDR3 has 13 amino acids. Germline assignment: CDR1 MNHNS and CDR2 SASEGT. The source material was central memory CD4+ T cells from blood. The source is a man in his late teens or twenties in good health. This chain uses TRBV6-1 with TRBJ1-2; D not certain. DNA of the CDR3: TGTGCCAGCAGGGAAACATACTTCTATGGCTACACCTTC. Protein sequence: CASRETYFYGYTF.